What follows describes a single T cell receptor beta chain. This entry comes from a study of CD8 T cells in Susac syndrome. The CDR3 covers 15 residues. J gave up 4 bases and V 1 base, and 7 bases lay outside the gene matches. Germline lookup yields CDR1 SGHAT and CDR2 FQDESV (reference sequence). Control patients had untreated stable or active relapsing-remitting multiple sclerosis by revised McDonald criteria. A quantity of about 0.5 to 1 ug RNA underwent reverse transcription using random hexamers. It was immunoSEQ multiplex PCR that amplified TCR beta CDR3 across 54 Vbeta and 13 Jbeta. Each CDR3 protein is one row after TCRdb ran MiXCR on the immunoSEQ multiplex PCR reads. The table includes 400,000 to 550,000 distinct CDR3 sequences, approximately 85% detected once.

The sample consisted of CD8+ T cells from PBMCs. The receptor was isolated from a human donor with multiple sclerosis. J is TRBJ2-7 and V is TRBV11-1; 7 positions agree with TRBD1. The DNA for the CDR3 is TGTGCCAGCAGCTTAGGACAGGGCCCTGTTTACGAGCAGTACTTC. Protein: CASSLGQGPVYEQYF. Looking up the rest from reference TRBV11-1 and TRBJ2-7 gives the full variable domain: EAEVAQSPRYKITEKSQAVAFWCDPISGHATLYWYRQILGQGPELLVQFQDESVVDDSQLPKDRFSAERLKGVDSTLKIQPAELGDSAMYLCASSLGQGPVYEQYFGPGTRLTVT.